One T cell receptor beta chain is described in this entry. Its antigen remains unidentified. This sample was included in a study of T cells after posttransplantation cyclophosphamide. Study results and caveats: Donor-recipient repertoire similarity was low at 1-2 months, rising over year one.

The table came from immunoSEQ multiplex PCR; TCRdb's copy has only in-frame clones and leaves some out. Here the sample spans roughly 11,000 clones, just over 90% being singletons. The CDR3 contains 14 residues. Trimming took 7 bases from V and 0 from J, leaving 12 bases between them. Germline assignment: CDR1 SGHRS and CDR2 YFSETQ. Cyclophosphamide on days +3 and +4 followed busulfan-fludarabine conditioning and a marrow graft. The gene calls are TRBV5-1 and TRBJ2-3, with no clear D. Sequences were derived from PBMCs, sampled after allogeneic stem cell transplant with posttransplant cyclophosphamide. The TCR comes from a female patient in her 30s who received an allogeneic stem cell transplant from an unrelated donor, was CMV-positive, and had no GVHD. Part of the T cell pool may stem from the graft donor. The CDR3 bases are TGCGCCAGCTCCCTACCACTAAGCACAGATACGCAGTATTTT. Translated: CASSLPLSTDTQYF.